These 2 T cell receptor beta chains came from one sample sequenced in a study of CXCR3-negative and CXCR3-positive naive CD8 T cells (dated by TCRdb to between 2018 and 2021). Broader findings and caveats from the paper: TRB CDR3s from CXCR3-positive naive cells showed higher hydrophobicity (lower Kidera factor 4), lower energy, and higher strength and volume indices than CXCR3-negative naive cells.

These receptors' antigens are unknown. Sequencing relied on a NextSeq 550. The Human TCR Profiling Kit (MiLaboratory) was used to make UMI-labeled 5' RACE TRB cDNA libraries. TCRdb reprocessed the public reads and reports one entry per CDR3 protein sequence, without DNA. The sample table holds approximately 100,000 distinct CDR3 sequences. Around 0.36% of the sample belongs to the ten largest clones. Sample: naive CXCR3+ CD8+ T cells from blood. In the paper's terms, the cell subset or site label means: CD45RO-CCR7+CD27+CD95- naive CD8+ T cells expressing CXCR3 (TNR3+). Receptors originate from a human donor in good health. Some clones in this sample may be carry-over from other donors' samples.

The chain carries TRBV14 and TRBJ1-2. This CDR3 comprises 13 residues. Germline assignment: CDR1 SGHDN and CDR2 FVKESK. The CDR3: CASSQRTNYGYTF.

The chain uses TRBV12-3 or TRBV12-4 and TRBJ1-2. The CDR3 runs to 16 residues. The CDR3 loop reads CASSLFQPSPTYGYTF.